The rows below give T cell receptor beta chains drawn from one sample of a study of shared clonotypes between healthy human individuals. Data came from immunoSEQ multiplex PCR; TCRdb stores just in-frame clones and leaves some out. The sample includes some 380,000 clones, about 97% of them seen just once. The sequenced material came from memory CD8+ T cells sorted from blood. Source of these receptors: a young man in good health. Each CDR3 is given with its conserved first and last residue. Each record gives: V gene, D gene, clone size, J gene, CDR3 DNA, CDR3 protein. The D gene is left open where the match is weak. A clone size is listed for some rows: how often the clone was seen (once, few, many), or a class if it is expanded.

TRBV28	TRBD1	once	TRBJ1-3	TGTGCCAGCAGTCCCAGGGGGCGCGGTGCCACCTCTGGAAACACCATATATTTT	CASSPRGRGATSGNTIYF
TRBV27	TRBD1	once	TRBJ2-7	TGTGCCAGCAGTCCAGGGACAGGGATGTGGGTCGAGCAGTACTTC	CASSPGTGMWVEQYF
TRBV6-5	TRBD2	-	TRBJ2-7	TGTGCCAGCAGAGAGTCGGGACTAGCGGGTTACGAGCAGTACTTC	CASRESGLAGYEQYF
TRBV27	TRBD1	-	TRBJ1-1	TGTGCCAGCAGTAAACAGGGGGCCCCCACTGAAGCTTTCTTT	CASSKQGAPTEAFF
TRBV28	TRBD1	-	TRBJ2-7	TGTGCCAGCAGTTTTAACAGGGGACCCTACGAGCAGTACTTC	CASSFNRGPYEQYF
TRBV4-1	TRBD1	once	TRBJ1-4	TGCGCCAGCAGCCAAGTGTTCGGGACAGGGGGCCGATTCGATGAAAAACTGTTTTTT	CASSQVFGTGGRFDEKLFF
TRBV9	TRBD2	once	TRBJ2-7	TGTGCCAGCAGCGTTTCTAGCGGCCCCTACGAGCAGTACTTC	CASSVSSGPYEQYF
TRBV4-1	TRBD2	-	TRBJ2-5	TGCGCCAGCAGCCAAGGGTTTAGCGGGAGGCAAGAGACCCAGTACTTC	CASSQGFSGRQETQYF
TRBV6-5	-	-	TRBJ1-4	TGTGCCAGCAGTTACTCGGTTGGTGAAAAACTGTTTTTT	CASSYSVGEKLFF
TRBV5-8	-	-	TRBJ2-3	TGTGCCAGCAGCTTGGCACGTTCGAGTAGGGGCACAGATACGCAGTATTTT	CASSLARSSRGTDTQYF
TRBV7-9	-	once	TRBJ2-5	TGTGCCAGCAGCTTAGTTAGGAATTGGGGGGAGACCCAGTACTTC	CASSLVRNWGETQYF
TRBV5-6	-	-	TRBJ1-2	TGTGCCAGCAGCTTGATATCGGCCACTTATGGCTACACCTTC	CASSLISATYGYTF
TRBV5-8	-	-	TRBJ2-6	TGTGCCACGGATCCAGGGGTGACTGGGGCCAACGTCCTGACTTTC	CATDPGVTGANVLTF
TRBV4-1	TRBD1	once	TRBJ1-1	TGCGCCAGCAGCCAAGTACAGGGGTTAACTGAAGCTTTCTTT	CASSQVQGLTEAFF
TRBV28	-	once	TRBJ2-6	TGTGCCAGCAGTTTACCGGGGAGTGGGGCCAACGTCCTGACTTTC	CASSLPGSGANVLTF
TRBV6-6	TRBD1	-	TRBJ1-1	TGTGCCAGCAGTTACACCGACAGGGTGAACACTGAAGCTTTCTTT	CASSYTDRVNTEAFF
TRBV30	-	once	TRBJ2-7	TGTGCCTGGAGTGATTCTAGCGCCGAGCAGTACTTC	CAWSDSSAEQYF
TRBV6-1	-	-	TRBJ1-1	TGTGCCATCCGGCGGGGGGGCTTGAACACTGAAGCTTTCTTT	CAIRRGGLNTEAFF
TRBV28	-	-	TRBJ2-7	TGTGCCAGCAGTTTAGCGGCAGGCAGATCCTACGAGCAGTACTTC	CASSLAAGRSYEQYF
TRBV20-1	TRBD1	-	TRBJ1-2	TGCAGTCCACAGGGGGGGCTCGGCTACACCTTC	CSPQGGLGYTF
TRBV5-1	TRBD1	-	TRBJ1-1	TGCGCCAGCAGCTTGGTCACCGGGACAGGGGGAGGTACTGAAGCTTTCTTT	CASSLVTGTGGGTEAFF
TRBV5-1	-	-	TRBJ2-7	TGCGCCAGCAGCTTGTGGGCGGGGAGCTCCTACGAGCAGTACTTC	CASSLWAGSSYEQYF
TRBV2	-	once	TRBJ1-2	TGTGCCAGCAGTGAAGTCAGGAACTATGGCTACACCTTC	CASSEVRNYGYTF
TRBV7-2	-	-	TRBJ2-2	TGTGCCAGCAGCTTAGAAAGGGCTAGGACCGGGGAGCTGTTTTTT	CASSLERARTGELFF
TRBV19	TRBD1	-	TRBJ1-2	TGTGCCAGTAGCCGGACAGGGGGCTATGGCTACACCTTC	CASSRTGGYGYTF
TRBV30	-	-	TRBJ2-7	TGTGCCTGGCGGACTACAAGCTCCTACGAGCAGTACTTC	CAWRTTSSYEQYF
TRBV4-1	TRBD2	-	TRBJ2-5	TGCGCCAGCAGCCAAGGACCCTTAAGATTAGCGGGACAAGAGACCCAGTACTTC	CASSQGPLRLAGQETQYF
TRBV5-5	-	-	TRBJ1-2	TGTGCCAGCAGCTTGGAGCCGGCGGGTTATGGCTACACCTTC	CASSLEPAGYGYTF
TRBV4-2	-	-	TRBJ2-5	TGTGCCAGCAGCCAAGGGGCAGGACCAGAGACCCAGTACTTC	CASSQGAGPETQYF
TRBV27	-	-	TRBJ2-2	TGTGCCAGCAGTTTATGGGGGACCGGGGAGCTGTTTTTT	CASSLWGTGELFF
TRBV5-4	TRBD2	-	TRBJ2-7	TGTGCCAGCAGCAACCTAGCGGGAGGGCCGCTCGAGCAGTACTTC	CASSNLAGGPLEQYF
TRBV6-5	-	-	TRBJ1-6	TGTGCCAGCAGTTACTCGCCGGTGGGTTCACCCCTCCACTTT	CASSYSPVGSPLHF
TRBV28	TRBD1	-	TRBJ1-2	TGTGCCAGCAGTCTCGGGACAGTACTCTATGGCTACACCTTC	CASSLGTVLYGYTF
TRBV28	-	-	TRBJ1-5	TGTGCCAGCAGCCCCCGGGCAGCATATAGCAATCAGCCCCAGCATTTT	CASSPRAAYSNQPQHF
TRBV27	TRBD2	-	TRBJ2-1	TGTGCCAGCAGTTTTACTAGCGGGAGTGGTGAGCAGTTCTTC	CASSFTSGSGEQFF
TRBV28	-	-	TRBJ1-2	TGTGCCAGCAGTTTTTCGGGGCAGTTTAACTATGGCTACACCTTC	CASSFSGQFNYGYTF
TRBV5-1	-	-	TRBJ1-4	TGCGCCAGCAGCTTGGTCGGGACGGGTAATGAAAAACTGTTTTTT	CASSLVGTGNEKLFF
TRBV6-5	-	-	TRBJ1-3	TGTGCCAGCAGAGGGACGGCCCGCTCTGGAAACACCATATATTTT	CASRGTARSGNTIYF
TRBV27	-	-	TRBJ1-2	TGTGCCAGCAGTAAGTTGGATCGGAACTATGGCTACACCTTC	CASSKLDRNYGYTF
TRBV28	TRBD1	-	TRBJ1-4	TGTGCCAGCAGCCGGACAGGGGGACGCGAAAAACTGTTTTTT	CASSRTGGREKLFF
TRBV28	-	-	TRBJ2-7	TGTGCCAGCAGTTTAAAAGGGGGGCGCTACGAGCAGTACTTC	CASSLKGGRYEQYF
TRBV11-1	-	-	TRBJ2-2	TGTGCCAGCAGCTTCCGAGGGGACCACCTGAACACCGGGGAGCTGTTTTTT	CASSFRGDHLNTGELFF
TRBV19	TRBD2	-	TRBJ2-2	TGTGCCAGTATCGGCTGGACTAGCGGGAGCCATGACGGGGAGCTGTTTTTT	CASIGWTSGSHDGELFF
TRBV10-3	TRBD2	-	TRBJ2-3	TGTGCCATCAGTGAACTGGCTGGGGTAGCGGGAGACACAGATACGCAGTATTTT	CAISELAGVAGDTDTQYF
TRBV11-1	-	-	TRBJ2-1	TGTGCCAGCAGCCGGGAACGGGGCGATGAGCAGTTCTTC	CASSRERGDEQFF
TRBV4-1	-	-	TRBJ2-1	TGCGCCAGCAGCCAAGAACGGGCGAGCTCCTACAATGAGCAGTTCTTC	CASSQERASSYNEQFF